Here is one TCR beta chain with its context. Its antigen is as yet unknown. The entry originates in a study of blood T cell dynamics during melanoma immunotherapy. Notes on the study in general: Unlike progressors, later disease-control patients had W3 repertoires gaining clonality or diversity. Clones driving repertoire changes may be melanoma-specific or general immune activation.

Time point given: week 3, after first cycle of checkpoint inhibitor. The CDR3 is made up of 16 amino acids. The germline V gene has CDR1 SGHNT and CDR2 YYREEE (reference sequence). Between the trimmed V and J ends, which lost 4 bases and 0 bases, there was a span of 16 bases. DNA loading was fixed at about 0.35 ug for all bulk PBMC samples. Only in-frame clones appear in the TCRdb table, and some are missing; sequencing was by immunoSEQ multiplex PCR. The sample lists some 10,000 clones, approximately 87% occurring once. The receptor was isolated from a human donor with melanoma. The material sequenced was blood, taken from a patient treated with checkpoint blockade. The chain has TRBV5-4 and TRBJ1-1; no clear D. The CDR3 here is CASSRGGVGMNTEAFF. The CDR3 nucleotides are TGTGCCAGCAGCCGCGGCGGGGTAGGCATGAACACTGAAGCTTTCTTT.